This T cell receptor beta chain was found in a study of PD-1 blockade in classical Hodgkin lymphoma. Points from the study as a whole: Initiation of nivolumab under 1 year after ASCT led to exclusion of patients.

Time point of the sample: cycle 4 day 1 (C4D1), after more than five weeks of nivolumab. Every patient had relapsed following autologous stem cell transplantation, and cohorts differed in brentuximab vedotin exposure. As to this clone: Its antigen is currently unknown.

The method was immunoSEQ multiplex PCR; TCRdb's version includes in-frame clones alone and lacks a portion of them. The sample contains roughly 8,000 clones, approximately 90% of which appear only once. The CDR3 loop spans 16 amino acids. V trimming: 5 bases; J trimming: 4 bases; junction bases outside the gene matches: 7. Germline CDR1 is SEHNR and CDR2 is FQNEAQ (reference sequence). Sequenced material: peripheral blood mononuclear cells (PBMCs), taken before the fourth cycle of nivolumab. The chain carries TRBV7-9 and TRBJ1-4; the match to TRBD1 covers 10 bases. The sequence derives from a human donor with classical Hodgkin lymphoma. The CDR3 spells CASSPRDRGGNEKLFF. In DNA, the CDR3 is TGTGCCAGCAGCCCCCGGGACAGGGGTGGTAATGAAAAACTGTTTTTT.